A single sample gave rise to the 12 T cell receptor beta chains below, sequenced in a study of blood T cells in healthy people across ages. With a J-beta primer mix and a sample-barcoded 5' primer, a second PCR ran 7 to 11 cycles. TCRdb re-derived calls from the 5' RACE reads in MiXCR, one entry per CDR3 protein. The table shows roughly 1 million distinct CDR3 sequences, with about 23% occurring only once. These data are also associated with another study on T cells of mothers and their children.

Sequenced sample: blood. The origin of the receptors is a girl aged 2-10 years in good health.

As to this clonotype: One junction end disagrees with the germline gene, perhaps due to a read error. The gene calls are TRBV7-2 and TRBJ2-1; TRBD2 agrees at 12 bases. The germline gives CDR1 SGHTA, CDR2 FQGNSA. The CDR3 has 14 residues. DNA of the CDR3: TGTGCCAGCAGCCTAGCGGGGGGGGACAAAGAGCAGTTCTTC. This gives the protein CASSLAGGDKEQFF.

This clonotype was observed a handful of times. The chain employs TRBV7-6 and TRBJ1-5; D unclear. The CDR3 contains 13 residues. From germline, CDR1 is SGHVS and CDR2 FNYEAQ. Trimming removed 5 bases from V and 7 bases from J, with 12 bases in between. The CDR3 here is CASSGVSGQPQHF. CDR3 DNA sequence: TGTGCCAGCAGCGGGGTGAGTGGGCAGCCCCAGCATTTT.

The V and J genes are TRBV4-2 and TRBJ2-5, with D perhaps TRBD1 (5 bases). The J call is doubtful: the DNA matches TRBJ2-7 better. This CDR3 comprises 15 residues. The germline gives CDR1 LGHNA, CDR2 YNFKEQ. CDR3 in amino acids: CASSQEGELRSEQYF. CDR3 sequence (DNA): TGTGCCAGCAGCCAAGAAGGGGAACTGAGGAGCGAGCAGTACTTC.

This clonotype was seen a handful of times. The chain uses TRBV12-3 or TRBV12-4 and TRBJ2-3; D remains unclear. This CDR3 has 12 residues. The V end was cut by 3 bases, the J end by 11 bases, with 12 bases between. The CDR3 here is CASSLGTERQYF. Here the CDR3 DNA reads TGTGCCAGCAGTTTGGGAACAGAAAGGCAGTATTTT.

The chain is built from TRBV29-1 and TRBJ1-2; 8 bases map to TRBD1. Per the germline V gene, CDR1 is SQVTM and CDR2 is ANQGSEA. J was trimmed by 8 bases and V by 6 bases; bases with no gene match: 11. The CDR3 has 13 amino acids. The CDR3 DNA sequence: TGCAGCGTCCCGGGACAGGCTCCGGGGGGCTACACCTTC. This translates into CSVPGQAPGGYTF.

The genes are TRBV11-3 and TRBJ1-1; no definite D call. V shed 5 bases and J shed 4 bases, with 8 bases lying between them. In germline, CDR1 is SGHNT, CDR2 YENEEA. The CDR3 is 12 amino acids. In DNA, the CDR3 is TGTGCCAGCAGCGCCGCGGTCACTGAAGCTTTCTTT. Encoded protein: CASSAAVTEAFF.

J is TRBJ1-4 and V is TRBV5-1; 10 positions agree with TRBD1. This CDR3 spans 14 amino acids. Germline loops: CDR1 SGHRS, CDR2 YFSETQ. The V segment lost 4 bases and the J segment 10 bases; nucleotides outside the gene matches: 7. The CDR3 sequence is CASSIGQGGGKLFF. The CDR3 DNA reads TGCGCCAGCAGCATCGGACAGGGGGGCGGAAAACTGTTTTTT.

This clonotype was seen a few times. The gene calls are TRBV10-3 and TRBJ2-7, with 9 bases matching TRBD1. The CDR3 is 15 amino acids. After removal of 3 bases from V and 4 bases from J, the junction contained 7 bases not matched to a gene. Germline-derived CDR1 and CDR2 are ENHRY and SYGVKD. The DNA of the CDR3 is TGTGCCATCAGTGACCCGGGACAGGGACTATACGAGCAGTACTTC. Its translation: CAISDPGQGLYEQYF.

The genes are TRBV28 and TRBJ2-3; 7 positions agree with TRBD2. Unmatched junction bases numbered 16, after V lost 7 bases and J lost 9 bases. The CDR3 totals 15 residues. Germline CDR1 is MDHEN and CDR2 is SYDVKM. CDR3 sequence (DNA): TGTGCCAGCATCTTCGAACGCGGGAGCTTAGAGACGCAGTATTTT. Protein product: CASIFERGSLETQYF.

The gene calls are TRBV2 and TRBJ2-7; the D gene is possibly TRBD2 (6 bases). CDR3 length: 14 amino acids. Trimming cost V 8 bases and J 3 bases, with 17 bases left between them. The germline V gene encodes CDR1 SNHLY and CDR2 FYNNEI. CDR3 DNA: TGTGCCAGCCAGCCGGGGGACGCCCACTACGAGCAGTACTTC. It specifies CASQPGDAHYEQYF.

This clonotype occurred a few times. This rearrangement joins TRBV28 to TRBJ1-2; 7 bases are shared with TRBD1. V trimming: 3 bases; J trimming: 8 bases; junction bases outside the gene matches: 6. Germline V gives CDR1 MDHEN, CDR2 SYDVKM. CDR3 length equals 13 residues. The CDR3 DNA follows: TGTGCCAGCAGTTTTATAGGGGGCAGAGGCTACACCTTC. Translation: CASSFIGGRGYTF.

J is TRBJ1-6 and V is TRBV4-3, with unresolved D. CDR1 and CDR2 (germline): LGHNA, YSLEER. CDR3 length equals 18 residues. V shed 0 bases and J shed 7 bases, with 19 bases lying between them. In DNA, the CDR3 is TGCGCCAGCAGCCAAGATCCGGGCGGGCCCAGCGAAAATTCACCCCTCCACTTT. This gives the protein CASSQDPGGPSENSPLHF.